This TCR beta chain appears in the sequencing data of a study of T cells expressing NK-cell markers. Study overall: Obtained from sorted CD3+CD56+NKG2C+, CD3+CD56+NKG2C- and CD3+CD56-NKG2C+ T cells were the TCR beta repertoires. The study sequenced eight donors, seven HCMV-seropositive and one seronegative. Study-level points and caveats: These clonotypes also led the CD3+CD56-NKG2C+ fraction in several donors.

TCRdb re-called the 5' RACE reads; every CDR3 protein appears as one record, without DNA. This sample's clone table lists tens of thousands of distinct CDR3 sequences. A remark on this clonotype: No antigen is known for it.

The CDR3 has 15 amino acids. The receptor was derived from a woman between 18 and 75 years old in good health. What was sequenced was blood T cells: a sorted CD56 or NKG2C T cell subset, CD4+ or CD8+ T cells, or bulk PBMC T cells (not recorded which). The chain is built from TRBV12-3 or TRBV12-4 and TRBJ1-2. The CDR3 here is CASRSPKGLNYGYTF.